This T cell receptor (beta chain) comes out of a study of shared clonotypes between healthy human individuals. Assay execution proceeded at the deep level. Clones were sequenced by immunoSEQ multiplex PCR, and TCRdb holds only the in-frame ones, with some missing. The sample yields 80,000 to 100,000 clones, 60% to 75% seen once. The CDR3 contains 14 residues. J was trimmed by 3 bases and V by 6 bases; bases with no gene match: 5. Germline lookup yields CDR1 LNHDA and CDR2 SQIVND (reference sequence). Concerning this clone: The antigen is undetermined.

The study's findings and limits: Sampling covered blood only; tissue repertoires likely differ. Sequencing depth was expected to influence donor clonotype sharing. Richness estimates generally favored naive over memory subsets.

Sequenced: memory CD8+ T cells sorted from blood. Specified subset: CD45RO+ cells pooled with CCR7-negative TemRA cells. The chain has TRBV19 and TRBJ2-3; 8 nucleotides line up with TRBD1. The source is a man younger than 45 in good health. The CDR3 is CASSKGQATDTQYF. In DNA form, the CDR3 reads TGTGCCAGTAGCAAGGGACAGGCGACAGATACGCAGTATTTT.